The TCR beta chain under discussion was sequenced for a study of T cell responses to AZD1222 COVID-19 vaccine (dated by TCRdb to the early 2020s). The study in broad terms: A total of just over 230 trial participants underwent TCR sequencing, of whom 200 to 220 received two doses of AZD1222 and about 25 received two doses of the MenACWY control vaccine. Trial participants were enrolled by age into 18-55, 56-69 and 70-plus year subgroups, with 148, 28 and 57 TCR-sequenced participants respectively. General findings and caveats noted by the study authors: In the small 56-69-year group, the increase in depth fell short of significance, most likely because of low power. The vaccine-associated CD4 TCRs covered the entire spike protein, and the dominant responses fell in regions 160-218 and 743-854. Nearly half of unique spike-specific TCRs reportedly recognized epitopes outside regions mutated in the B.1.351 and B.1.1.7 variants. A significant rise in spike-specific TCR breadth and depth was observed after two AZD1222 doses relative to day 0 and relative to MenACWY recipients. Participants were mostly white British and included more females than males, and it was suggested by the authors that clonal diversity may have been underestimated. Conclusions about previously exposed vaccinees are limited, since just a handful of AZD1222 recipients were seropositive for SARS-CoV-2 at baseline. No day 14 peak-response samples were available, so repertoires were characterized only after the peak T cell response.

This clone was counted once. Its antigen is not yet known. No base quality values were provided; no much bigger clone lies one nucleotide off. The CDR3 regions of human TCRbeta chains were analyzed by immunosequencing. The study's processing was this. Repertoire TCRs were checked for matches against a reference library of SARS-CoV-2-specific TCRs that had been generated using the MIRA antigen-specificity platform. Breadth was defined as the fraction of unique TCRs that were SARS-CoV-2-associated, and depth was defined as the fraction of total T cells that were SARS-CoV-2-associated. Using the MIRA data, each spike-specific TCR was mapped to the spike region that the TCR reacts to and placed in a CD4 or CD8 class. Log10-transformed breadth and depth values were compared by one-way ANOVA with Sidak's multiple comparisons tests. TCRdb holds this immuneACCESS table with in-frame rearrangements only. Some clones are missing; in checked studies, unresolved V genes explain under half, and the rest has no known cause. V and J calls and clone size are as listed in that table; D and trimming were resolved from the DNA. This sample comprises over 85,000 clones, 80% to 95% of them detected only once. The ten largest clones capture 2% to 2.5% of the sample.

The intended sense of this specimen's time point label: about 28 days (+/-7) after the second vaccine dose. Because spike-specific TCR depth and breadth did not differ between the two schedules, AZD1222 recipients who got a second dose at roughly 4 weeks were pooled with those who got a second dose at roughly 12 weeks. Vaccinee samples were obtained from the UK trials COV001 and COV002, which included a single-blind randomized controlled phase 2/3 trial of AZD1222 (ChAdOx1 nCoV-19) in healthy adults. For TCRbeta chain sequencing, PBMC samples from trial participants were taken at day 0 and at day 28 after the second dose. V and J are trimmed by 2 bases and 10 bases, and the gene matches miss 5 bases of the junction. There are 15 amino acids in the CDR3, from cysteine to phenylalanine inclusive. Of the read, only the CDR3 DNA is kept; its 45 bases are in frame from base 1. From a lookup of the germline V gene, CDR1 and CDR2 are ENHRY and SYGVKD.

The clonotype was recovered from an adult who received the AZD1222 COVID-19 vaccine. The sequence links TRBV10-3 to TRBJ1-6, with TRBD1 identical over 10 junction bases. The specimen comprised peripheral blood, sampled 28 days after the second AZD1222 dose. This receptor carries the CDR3 CAISEGQGVGSPLHF. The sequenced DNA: TGTGCCATCAGTGAGGGACAGGGGGTCGGCTCACCCCTCCACTTT.